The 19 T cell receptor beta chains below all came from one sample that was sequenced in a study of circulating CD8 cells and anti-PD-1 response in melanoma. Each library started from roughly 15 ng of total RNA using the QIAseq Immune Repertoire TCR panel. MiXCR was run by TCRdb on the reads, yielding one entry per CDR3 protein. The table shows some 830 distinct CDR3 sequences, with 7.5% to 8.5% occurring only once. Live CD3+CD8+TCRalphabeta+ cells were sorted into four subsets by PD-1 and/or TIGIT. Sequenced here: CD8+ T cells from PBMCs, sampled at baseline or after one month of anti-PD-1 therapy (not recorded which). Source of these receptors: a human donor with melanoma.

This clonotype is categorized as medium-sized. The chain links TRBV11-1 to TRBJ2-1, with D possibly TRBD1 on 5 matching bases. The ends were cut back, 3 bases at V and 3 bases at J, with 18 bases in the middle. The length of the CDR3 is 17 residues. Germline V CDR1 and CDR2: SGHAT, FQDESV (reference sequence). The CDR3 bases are TGTGCCAGCAGCTTGACAGACCTAGGGTCTGACTACAATGAGCAGTTCTTC. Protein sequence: CASSLTDLGSDYNEQFF.

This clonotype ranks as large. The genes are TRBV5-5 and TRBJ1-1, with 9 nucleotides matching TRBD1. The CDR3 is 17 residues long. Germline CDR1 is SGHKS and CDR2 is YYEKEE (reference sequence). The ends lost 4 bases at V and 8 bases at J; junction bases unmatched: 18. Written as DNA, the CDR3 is TGTGCCAGCAGCCACGGAACCGGGACAGGGAAGTCGACGGAAGCTTTCTTT. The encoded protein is CASSHGTGTGKSTEAFF.

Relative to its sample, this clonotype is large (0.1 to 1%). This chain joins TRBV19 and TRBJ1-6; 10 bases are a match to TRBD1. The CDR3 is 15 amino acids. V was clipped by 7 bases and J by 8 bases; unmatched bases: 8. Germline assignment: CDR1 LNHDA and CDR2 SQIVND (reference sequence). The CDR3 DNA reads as TGTGCCAGTAATTTGGGACAGGGGATGCATTCACCCCTCCACTTT. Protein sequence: CASNLGQGMHSPLHF.

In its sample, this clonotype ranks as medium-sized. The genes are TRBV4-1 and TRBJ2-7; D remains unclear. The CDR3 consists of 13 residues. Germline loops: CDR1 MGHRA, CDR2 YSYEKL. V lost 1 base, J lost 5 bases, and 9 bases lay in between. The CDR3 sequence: CASSQGVPHEQYF. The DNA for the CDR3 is TGCGCCAGCAGCCAAGGAGTTCCCCACGAGCAGTACTTC.

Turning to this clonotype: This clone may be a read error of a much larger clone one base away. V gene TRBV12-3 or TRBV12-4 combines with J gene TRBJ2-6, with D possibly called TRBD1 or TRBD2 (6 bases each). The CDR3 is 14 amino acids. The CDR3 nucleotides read TGTGCCAGCAGTTACGCCACGGGGGCCAACGCCCTGACTTTC. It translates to CASSYATGANALTF.

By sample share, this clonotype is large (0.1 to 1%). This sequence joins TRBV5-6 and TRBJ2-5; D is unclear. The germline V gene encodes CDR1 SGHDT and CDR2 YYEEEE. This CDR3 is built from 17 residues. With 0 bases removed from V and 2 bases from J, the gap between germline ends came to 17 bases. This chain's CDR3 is CASSLGPAAATQETQYF. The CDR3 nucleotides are TGTGCCAGCAGCTTGGGTCCGGCGGCGGCGACACAAGAGACCCAGTACTTC.

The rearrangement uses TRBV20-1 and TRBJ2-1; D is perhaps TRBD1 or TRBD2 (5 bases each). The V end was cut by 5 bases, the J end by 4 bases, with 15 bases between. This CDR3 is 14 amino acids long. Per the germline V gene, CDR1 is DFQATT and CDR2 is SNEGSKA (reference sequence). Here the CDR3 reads CSALLGALYNEQFF. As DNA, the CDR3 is TGCAGTGCTCTCCTCGGGGCTCTATACAATGAGCAGTTCTTC.

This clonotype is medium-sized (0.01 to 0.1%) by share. CDR3 protein: CASSQVTSGDHEQFF. In DNA form, the CDR3 reads TGTGCCAGCTCACAGGTTACCAGCGGGGACCATGAGCAGTTCTTC. The chain couples TRBV18 to TRBJ2-1; 7 bases are shared with TRBD2. This CDR3 is built from 15 residues. V lost 4 bases to trimming and J lost 8 bases; unmatched junction nucleotides: 11. The germline V gene encodes CDR1 KGHSH and CDR2 LQKENI. Using reference TRBV18 and TRBJ2-1 for the parts outside the CDR3, the full variable domain is NAGVMQNPRHLVRRRGQEARLRCSPMKGHSHVYWYRQLPEEGLKFMVYLQKENIIDESGMPKERFSAEFPKEGPSILRIQQVVRGDSAAYFCASSQVTSGDHEQFFGPGTRLTVL.

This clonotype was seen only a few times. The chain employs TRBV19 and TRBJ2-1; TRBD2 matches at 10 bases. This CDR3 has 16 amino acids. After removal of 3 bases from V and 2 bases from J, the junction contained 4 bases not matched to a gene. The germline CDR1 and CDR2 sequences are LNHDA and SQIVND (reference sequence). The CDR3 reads CASSIGTSATYNEQFF. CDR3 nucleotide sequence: TGTGCCAGTAGTATTGGGACTAGCGCTACCTACAATGAGCAGTTCTTC.

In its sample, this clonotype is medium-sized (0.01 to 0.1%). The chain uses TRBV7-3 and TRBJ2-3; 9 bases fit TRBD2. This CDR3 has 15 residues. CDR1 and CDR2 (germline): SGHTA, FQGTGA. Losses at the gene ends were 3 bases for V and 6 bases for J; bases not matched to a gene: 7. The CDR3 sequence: CASSFSAGGPDTQYF. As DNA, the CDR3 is TGTGCCAGCAGCTTCTCTGCGGGGGGGCCGGATACGCAGTATTTT. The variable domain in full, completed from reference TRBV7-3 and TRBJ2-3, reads GAGVSQTPSNKVTEKGKYVELRCDPISGHTALYWYRQSLGQGPEFLIYFQGTGAADDSGLPNDRFFAVRPEGSVSTLKIQRTERGDSAVYLCASSFSAGGPDTQYFGPGTRLTVL.

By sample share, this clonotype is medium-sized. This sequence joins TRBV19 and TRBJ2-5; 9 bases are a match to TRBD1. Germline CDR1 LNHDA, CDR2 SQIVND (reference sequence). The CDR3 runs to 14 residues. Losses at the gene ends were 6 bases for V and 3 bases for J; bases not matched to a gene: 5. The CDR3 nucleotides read TGTGCCAGTAGGGGGGACAGGGAAGAAGAGACCCAGTACTTC. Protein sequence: CASRGDREEETQYF.

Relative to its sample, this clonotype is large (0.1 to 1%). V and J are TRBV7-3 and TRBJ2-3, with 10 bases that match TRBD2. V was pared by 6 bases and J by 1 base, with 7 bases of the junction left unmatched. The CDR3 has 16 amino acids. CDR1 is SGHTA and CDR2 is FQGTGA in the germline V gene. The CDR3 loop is CASSQLGTSGTDTQYF. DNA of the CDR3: TGTGCCAGCAGTCAACTCGGGACTAGCGGCACAGATACGCAGTATTTT.

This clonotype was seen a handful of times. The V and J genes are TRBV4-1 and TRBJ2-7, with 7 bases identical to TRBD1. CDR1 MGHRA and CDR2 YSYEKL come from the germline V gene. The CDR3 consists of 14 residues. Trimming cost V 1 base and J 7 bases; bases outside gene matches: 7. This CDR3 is CASSQVQGVGEQYF. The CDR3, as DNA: TGCGCCAGCAGCCAAGTCCAGGGGGTAGGTGAGCAGTACTTC.

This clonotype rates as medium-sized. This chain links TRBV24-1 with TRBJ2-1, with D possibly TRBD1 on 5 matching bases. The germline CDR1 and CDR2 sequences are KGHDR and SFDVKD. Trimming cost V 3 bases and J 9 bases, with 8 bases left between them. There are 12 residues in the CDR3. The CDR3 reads CATSDGRVEQFF. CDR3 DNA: TGTGCCACCAGTGATGGCAGGGTTGAGCAGTTCTTC.

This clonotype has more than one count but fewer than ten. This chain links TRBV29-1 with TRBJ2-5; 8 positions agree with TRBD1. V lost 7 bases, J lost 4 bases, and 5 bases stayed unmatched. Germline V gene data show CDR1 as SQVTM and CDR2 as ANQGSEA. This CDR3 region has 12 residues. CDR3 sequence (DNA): TGCAGCGCGGGACAGGTTGGAGAGACCCAGTACTTC. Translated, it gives CSAGQVGETQYF.

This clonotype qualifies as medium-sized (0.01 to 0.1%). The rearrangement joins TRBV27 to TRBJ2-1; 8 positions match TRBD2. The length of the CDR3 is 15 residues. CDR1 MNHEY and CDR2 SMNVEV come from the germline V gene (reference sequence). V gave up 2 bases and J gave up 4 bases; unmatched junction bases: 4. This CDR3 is CASSLVSGAYNEQFF. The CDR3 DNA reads TGTGCCAGCAGTTTAGTTAGCGGGGCATACAATGAGCAGTTCTTC.

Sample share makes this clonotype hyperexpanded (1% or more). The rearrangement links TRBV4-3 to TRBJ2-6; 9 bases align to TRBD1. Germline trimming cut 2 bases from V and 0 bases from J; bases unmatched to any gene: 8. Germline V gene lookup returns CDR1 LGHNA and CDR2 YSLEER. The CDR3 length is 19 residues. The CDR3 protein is CASSQLAGTGSSGANVLTF. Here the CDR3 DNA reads TGCGCCAGCAGCCAACTGGCCGGGACAGGGAGCTCTGGGGCCAACGTCCTGACTTTC.

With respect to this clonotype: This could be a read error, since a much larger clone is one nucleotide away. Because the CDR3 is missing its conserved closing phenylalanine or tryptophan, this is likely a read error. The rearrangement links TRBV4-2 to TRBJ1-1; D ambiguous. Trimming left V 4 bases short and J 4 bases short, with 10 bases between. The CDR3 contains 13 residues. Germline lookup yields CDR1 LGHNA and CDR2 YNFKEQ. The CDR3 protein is CASSPQGSTEAFL. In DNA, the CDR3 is TGTGCCAGCAGCCCCCAAGGGAGCACTGAAGCTTTCCTT.

CDR3 nucleotides: TGTGCCAGCAGCTTTAGGATGGGTGGTGACAATGAGCAGTTCTTC. Protein sequence: CASSFRMGGDNEQFF. This chain connects TRBV11-3 to TRBJ2-1; no reliable D call. Germline V CDR1 and CDR2: SGHNT, YENEEA. V was trimmed by 3 bases and J by 5 bases, leaving 14 bases between them. The CDR3 runs 15 residues. Combining the CDR3 with reference TRBV11-3 and TRBJ2-1 gives the whole variable domain EAGVVQSPRYKIIEKKQPVAFWCNPISGHNTLYWYLQNLGQGPELLIRYENEEAVDDSQLPKDRFSAERLKGVDSTLKIQPAELGDSAVYLCASSFRMGGDNEQFFGPGTRLTVL.